The present T cell receptor (beta chain) was sequenced within a study of blood T cell repertoires in COVID-19. About the research overall: Donors in the United States, Italy and Spain gave samples during acute or convalescent COVID-19. PBMCs, B-cell-depleted T cells, or T cells were the source of the cDNA or gDNA that made up the material.

In the original workflow: Nucleated cell counts were estimated from reference gene primer amplification. The protocol was immunoSEQ multiplex PCR, while the TCRdb copy is restricted to in-frame clones and leaves out a portion. For V, J and clone size, that table is used; D and trimming come from the DNA. The sample carries 160,000 or so clones, around 83% recorded once. In germline, CDR1 is MNHEY, CDR2 SVGAGI. Trimming pared 7 bases from V and 3 bases from J, leaving 13 bases between. The CDR3 extends over 13 amino acids. The V gene is TRBV6-5, the J gene TRBJ2-7, with D possibly matching TRBD1 (6 bases). The receptor comes from a human donor in a cohort sampled during active COVID-19. Sequencing was performed on peripheral blood. The CDR3 is CASTRAQGYEQYF. The CDR3 region has the DNA TGTGCCAGCACCAGGGCACAGGGCTACGAGCAGTACTTC.